A selection of T cell receptor beta chains follows, all from one sample in a study of cytomegalovirus exposure and HLA in healthy donors. Only in-frame clones appear in the TCRdb table, and some are missing; sequencing was by immunoSEQ multiplex PCR. The sample features around 37,000 clones, with approximately 6.3% in its top ten. The sample was PBMCs. These TCRs come from a human donor in good health. Each CDR3 is given with its conserved first and last residue. The D gene is left open where the match is weak. Where a row states a size, it is once, few, many or the class of an expanded clone; other rows omit it.

>TRBV11-2|TRBJ2-2|NA|NA
TGTGCCAGCAGCACTACCCACACCGGGGAGCTGTTTTTT
CASSTTHTGELFF
>TRBV12-1|TRBJ2-2|NA|NA
TGTGCCAGCAGCTCGCTGACAGGGGGGACCGGGGAGCTGTTTTTT
CASSSLTGGTGELFF
>TRBV29-1|TRBJ1-2|NA|NA
TGCAGCGGCGGGACTTCGAGAGGTGGCTACACCTTC
CSGGTSRGGYTF
>TRBV28|TRBJ2-5|TRBD2|NA
TGTGCCAGCAGGGGACTAGCGGCCATTCAAGAGACCCAGTACTTC
CASRGLAAIQETQYF
>TRBV5-5|TRBJ1-2|NA|NA
TGTGCCAGCAGCTTGGTGTCAGGGAATAACTATGGCTACACCTTC
CASSLVSGNNYGYTF
>TRBV21-1|TRBJ1-5|NA|NA
TGTGCCAGCAACCGGGACAGGGAAGATCAGCCCCAGCATTTT
CASNRDREDQPQHF
>TRBV13|TRBJ2-5|NA|NA
TGTGCCAGCAGCGCGGGGAGGGGGGTGACAGAGACCCAGTACTTC
CASSAGRGVTETQYF
>TRBV29-1|TRBJ1-2|NA|NA
TGCAGCGTTGACAGGGCTAGGGGCTACACCTTC
CSVDRARGYTF
>TRBV11-2|TRBJ1-5|NA|NA
TGTGCCAGCAGCTTAACAGATAGCAATCAGCCCCAGCATTTT
CASSLTDSNQPQHF
>TRBV15|TRBJ1-2|NA|NA
TGTGCCATCCGCAATGCCGGGATCGCCAGCTATGGCTACACCTTC
CAIRNAGIASYGYTF
>TRBV7-2|TRBJ2-5|NA|NA
TGTGCCAGCAGCCCCGGGGGACCCCAAGAGACCCAGTACTTC
CASSPGGPQETQYF
>TRBV27|TRBJ1-2|NA|NA
TGTGCCAGCAGGGCTAGAGGGAACGTATTTGGCTACACCTTC
CASRARGNVFGYTF
>TRBV6-5|TRBJ1-1|NA|NA
TGTGCCAGCAGCCGGACAGCGAACCTGAACACTGAAGCTTTCTTT
CASSRTANLNTEAFF
>TRBV6-1|TRBJ1-6|NA|NA
TGTGCCAGCAGTGAAGGCGAACAGCGGCTCTATAATTCACCCCTCCACTTT
CASSEGEQRLYNSPLHF
>TRBV5-6|TRBJ2-3|TRBD2|NA
TGTGCCAGCAGCTCTGGACTAGCGAGCACAGATACGCAGTATTTT
CASSSGLASTDTQYF
>TRBV30|TRBJ1-2|NA|NA
TGTGCCTGGAGTGTACTTCCCCCCGGAGAAGATGGCTACACCTTC
CAWSVLPPGEDGYTF
>TRBV7-6|TRBJ2-7|NA|NA
TGTGCCAGCAGCCCCGCGTCAGGTACCTACGAGCAGTACTTC
CASSPASGTYEQYF
>TRBV18|TRBJ1-2|TRBD1|NA
TGTGCCAGCTCACAACAGGGGGCGAGTGGCTACACCTTC
CASSQQGASGYTF
>TRBV30|TRBJ1-1|TRBD1|NA
TGTGCCTGGAGTCCCATCGACAGGGGCCCTTGGAACACTGAAGCTTTCTTT
CAWSPIDRGPWNTEAFF
>TRBV18|TRBJ1-1|NA|NA
TGTGCCAGCTCACCTCTCGGAAGGGGAAGTAACACTGAAGCTTTCTTT
CASSPLGRGSNTEAFF
>TRBV15|TRBJ2-3|NA|NA
TGTGCCACCAGCAGAGATCAGGGGAGGGCCACAGATACGCAGTATTTT
CATSRDQGRATDTQYF
>TRBV7-3|TRBJ2-1|TRBD2|NA
TGTGCCAGCAGAAGCGGGGGGGCCGGGAATGAGCAGTTCTTC
CASRSGGAGNEQFF
>TRBV18|TRBJ2-5|TRBD1|NA
TGTGCCAGCTCACGACCAAAGGGACAGGAAGAGACCCAGTACTTC
CASSRPKGQEETQYF
>TRBV2|TRBJ1-5|NA|NA
TGTGCCAGCACGGGGACAATTAGCAATCAGCCCCAGCATTTT
CASTGTISNQPQHF
>TRBV4-1|TRBJ1-5|TRBD1|NA
TGCGCCAGCAGCCTAAACACAGGGGGCAGGAATCAGCCCCAGCATTTT
CASSLNTGGRNQPQHF
>TRBV4-1|TRBJ1-1|NA|NA
TGCGCCAGCAGCCAAGCCCCGGGGGGTTCTGAAGCTTTCTTT
CASSQAPGGSEAFF
>TRBV7-2|TRBJ2-7|NA|NA
TGTGCCAGCAGCTTAGACACATACGAGCAGTACTTC
CASSLDTYEQYF
>TRBV19|TRBJ1-3|TRBD1|NA
TGTGCCAGTAGTCGGGACAGCCTCGGAAACACCATATATTTT
CASSRDSLGNTIYF
>TRBV6-5|TRBJ2-1|NA|NA
TGTGCCAGCAGTTACCCGGGAGATGAGCAGTTCTTC
CASSYPGDEQFF
>TRBV15|TRBJ2-5|TRBD2|NA
TGTGCCACCAGCAGAGATCTCGGAGGAGCGGGGGGTCAAGAGACCCAGTACTTC
CATSRDLGGAGGQETQYF
>TRBV30|TRBJ2-4|TRBD1|NA
TGTGCCTGGAGTGCATCAGGGGGCGGGAACATTCAGTACTTC
CAWSASGGGNIQYF
>TRBV18|TRBJ1-1|TRBD1|NA
TGTGCCAGCTCACCGGGACAGGATCGGGGTACTGAAGCTTTCTTT
CASSPGQDRGTEAFF
>TRBV7-2|TRBJ1-2|NA|NA
TGTGCCAGCAACGGTCCACGGGGGACCTTC
CASNGPRGTF
>TRBV19|TRBJ2-3|NA|NA
TGTGCCAGTAGTCTAGGGCAGGGAGATACGCAGTATTTT
CASSLGQGDTQYF
>TRBV27|TRBJ2-1|NA|NA
TGTGCCAGCAGTTTCGGGACTTCCGAGCAGTTCTTC
CASSFGTSEQFF
>TRBV5-1|TRBJ1-1|NA|NA
TGCGCCAGCAGCTTGGCCTTCGGGGGGGCTGAAGCTTTCTTT
CASSLAFGGAEAFF
>TRBV7-2|TRBJ1-5|NA|NA
TGTGCCAGCAGCCTCGGTCCGAATCAGCCCCAGCATTTT
CASSLGPNQPQHF
>TRBV2|TRBJ1-1|NA|NA
TGTGCCAGCAGTCCGGACATTGAAGCTTTCTTT
CASSPDIEAFF
>TRBV6-6|TRBJ1-5|NA|NA
TGTGCCAGCAGTTACTCGCCAGGGACAAGGTGGCCCCAGCATTTT
CASSYSPGTRWPQHF
>TRBV30|TRBJ1-1|NA|NA
TGTGCCTGGAGTCCCGGGGGGGGCAGGGCTGAAGCTTTCTTT
CAWSPGGGRAEAFF
>TRBV19|TRBJ2-7|TRBD1|NA
TGTGCCAGTAGTCTTCGGACAGGACCCTACGAGCAGTACTTC
CASSLRTGPYEQYF
>TRBV7-2|TRBJ2-7|NA|NA
TGTGCCAGCAGCCCATGGAGAGGGGGGGGATTTAACGAGCAGTACTTC
CASSPWRGGGFNEQYF
>TRBV27|TRBJ1-2|NA|NA
TGTGCCAGCAGTTTCGGGGGAAGTTATGGCTACACCTTC
CASSFGGSYGYTF
>TRBV27|TRBJ1-2|NA|NA
TGTGCCAGCAGTTTAGGTTTGGGGCAGGGCGATGCTAACTATGGCTACACCTTC
CASSLGLGQGDANYGYTF
>TRBV2|TRBJ1-2|TRBD1|NA
TGTGCCAGCAGTGAAGCGCTGGGGACAGCCTATGGCTACACCTTC
CASSEALGTAYGYTF
>TRBV5-1|TRBJ1-2|TRBD1|NA
TGCGCCAGCAGCCCGTGGACAGGCCAAGATTATGGCTACACCTTC
CASSPWTGQDYGYTF
>TRBV7-6|TRBJ1-6|TRBD1|NA
TGTGCCAGCAGCCAAGACAGGGGCAATTCACCCCTCCACTTT
CASSQDRGNSPLHF
>TRBV6-4|TRBJ2-1|TRBD2|medium-sized
TGTGCCAGCAGTCTACTAGCGGGAGAGAAGAATGAGCAGTTCTTC
CASSLLAGEKNEQFF
>TRBV29-1|TRBJ1-2|NA|NA
TGCAGCGTCCGCCGGGGGACCCTGGAAGGCTACACCTTC
CSVRRGTLEGYTF
>TRBV7-2|TRBJ1-3|NA|NA
TGTGCCAGCAGCTTAGCGTATCGAGCTAACTCTGGAAACACCATATATTTT
CASSLAYRANSGNTIYF
>TRBV11-3|TRBJ1-1|NA|NA
TGTGCCAGCAGTACCGGCCGGGGTGAAGCTTTCTTT
CASSTGRGEAFF
>TRBV6-1|TRBJ2-2|NA|NA
TGTGCCAGCACTTCCCAAGTGTTCGGCACCGGGGAGCTGTTTTTT
CASTSQVFGTGELFF
>TRBV7-3|TRBJ2-1|NA|NA
TGTGCCAGCAGCTCGCAGGGAAGCTCCTACAATGAGCAGTTCTTC
CASSSQGSSYNEQFF
>TRBV30|TRBJ1-5|NA|NA
TGTGCCTGGAGTATTAGGGGGAATCAGCCCCAGCATTTT
CAWSIRGNQPQHF